The 30 T cell receptor beta chains in this list originate from one sample, sequenced in a study of T cell responses to AZD1222 COVID-19 vaccine. Here immunoSEQ multiplex PCR was the method, and the copy in TCRdb shows in-frame clones only, minus some. The sample gives about 150,000 clones, around 87% of which show up once; 8% to 10% is in the top ten. The material sequenced was peripheral blood, taken 28 days after the second AZD1222 dose. The source of these receptors is an adult who received the AZD1222 COVID-19 vaccine.

The chain employs TRBV28 and TRBJ1-2; D unresolved. CDR1 and CDR2 (germline): MDHEN, SYDVKM. The V and J ends lost 2 bases and 3 bases respectively, with 7 bases between them. This CDR3 spans 13 amino acids. The CDR3 is CASSLRWDYGYTF. CDR3 sequence (DNA): TGTGCCAGCAGTTTACGTTGGGACTATGGCTACACCTTC.

The gene calls are TRBV28 and TRBJ2-1; D ambiguous. V lost 6 bases to trimming and J lost 4 bases, with 7 bases between them. Germline loops: CDR1 MDHEN, CDR2 SYDVKM. This CDR3 contains 12 residues. Here the CDR3 reads CASSTAYNEQFF. CDR3 nucleotide sequence: TGTGCCAGCAGCACGGCTTACAATGAGCAGTTCTTC.

The V and J genes are TRBV6-1 and TRBJ2-1, with D maybe TRBD2 (6 bases). Trimming cost V 1 base and J 4 bases, with 11 bases left between them. The CDR3 totals 15 residues. Germline lookup yields CDR1 MNHNS and CDR2 SASEGT. The CDR3 coding sequence is TGTGCCAGCAGTGAAGAGGGAGGACAATACAATGAGCAGTTCTTC. It translates to CASSEEGGQYNEQFF.

The chain is built from TRBV4-2 and TRBJ2-1, with 14 bases identical to TRBD2. The germline V gene encodes CDR1 LGHNA and CDR2 YNFKEQ. The V and J ends lost 0 bases and 9 bases, in that order; junction bases with no gene match: 7. The CDR3 runs to 17 residues. Written as DNA, the CDR3 is TGTGCCAGCAGCCAAGATCGCAGACTAGCGGGAGGGGGTGAGCAGTTCTTC. This codes for CASSQDRRLAGGGEQFF.

This clone appeared once. This sequence joins TRBV7-9 and TRBJ2-5; 9 bases are shared with TRBD1. The CDR3 is made up of 15 amino acids. Germline V CDR1 and CDR2: SEHNR, FQNEAQ (reference sequence). V gave up 5 bases and J gave up 4 bases; unmatched junction bases: 8. CDR3 sequence: CASSRDDRGAETQYF. Written as DNA, the CDR3 is TGTGCCAGCAGCCGTGATGACAGGGGGGCAGAGACCCAGTACTTC.

The chain has TRBV18 and TRBJ1-1, with D possibly being TRBD1 (5 bases). V was clipped by 3 bases and J by 1 base, with 9 bases between them. The germline V gene encodes CDR1 KGHSH and CDR2 LQKENI. This CDR3 has 14 residues. CDR3 coding DNA: TGTGCCAGCTCACCCATTGGACAGAACACTGAAGCTTTCTTT. Protein sequence: CASSPIGQNTEAFF.

This chain connects TRBV19 to TRBJ2-2; D tentatively reads TRBD1 or TRBD2 (5 bases each). Germline V CDR1 and CDR2: LNHDA, SQIVND (reference sequence). V lost 4 bases and J 6 bases, leaving 21 bases between the germline ends. The CDR3 covers 17 residues. CDR3 bases: TGTGCCAGTAGTACCCCGGGACCGGGGTTGTTGGCCGGGGAGCTGTTTTTT. Translated: CASSTPGPGLLAGELFF.

Here the CDR3 reads CASSKAGVAKNIQYF. The CDR3 coding sequence is TGTGCCAGCAGCAAAGCGGGTGTCGCCAAAAACATTCAGTACTTC. The genes are TRBV21-1 and TRBJ2-4. TRBV21-1 is a pseudogene segment. This CDR3 is built from 15 residues.

The V and J genes are TRBV27 and TRBJ2-1; D not resolved. The CDR3 is 13 residues long. CDR1 is MNHEY, CDR2 SMNVEV, per germline (reference sequence). V was cut by 4 bases and J by 2 bases, with 6 bases left in between. In DNA, the CDR3 is TGTGCCAGCAGTTCCTCCCCCTACAATGAGCAGTTCTTC. It is translated as CASSSSPYNEQFF.

The chain uses TRBV7-2 and TRBJ2-7, with D possibly matching TRBD1 (5 bases). The V and J ends lost 5 bases and 3 bases respectively, with 17 bases between them. The CDR3 totals 15 residues. Per germline, CDR1 SGHTA and CDR2 FQGNSA. The CDR3 protein is CASSPTGDWGYEQYF. In DNA, the CDR3 is TGTGCCAGCAGCCCCACAGGAGACTGGGGCTACGAGCAGTACTTC.

The chain carries TRBV6-5 and TRBJ2-2, with 8 bases that match TRBD1. Germline CDR1 and CDR2: MNHEY and SVGAGI. The junction had 5 bases not matched to a gene; V was cut back by 4 bases and J by 1 base. CDR3 length: 16 amino acids. The CDR3 protein is CASSLRGTGNTGELFF. DNA of the CDR3: TGTGCCAGCAGTTTACGCGGGACAGGGAACACCGGGGAGCTGTTTTTT.

The rearrangement links TRBV24-1 to TRBJ2-5; D is perhaps TRBD1 (5 bases). Looked up from germline, CDR1 is KGHDR and CDR2 is SFDVKD. The CDR3 runs to 14 residues. V was pared by 0 bases and J by 5 bases, with 9 bases between. CDR3 bases: TGTGCCACCAGTGATTTGAACAGACAGGAGACCCAGTACTTC. Translation gives CATSDLNRQETQYF.

The genes are TRBV13 and TRBJ2-3; 12 bases align to TRBD2. V trimming: 5 bases; J trimming: 3 bases; junction bases outside the gene matches: 6. The CDR3 has 16 amino acids. The germline CDR1 and CDR2 sequences are PRHDT and FYEKMQ (reference sequence). The CDR3 DNA reads TGTGCCAGCAGCGCCGGACTAGCGGGAAAAACAGATACGCAGTATTTT. It translates to CASSAGLAGKTDTQYF. The full variable domain, its missing parts supplied by reference TRBV13 and TRBJ2-3, is AAGVIQSPRHLIKEKRETATLKCYPIPRHDTVYWYQQGPGQDPQFLISFYEKMQSDKGSIPDRFSAQQFSDYHSELNMSSLELGDSALYFCASSAGLAGKTDTQYFGPGTRLTVL.

This clone was detected only once. The chain links TRBV5-1 to TRBJ2-2, with D uncertain. CDR3 size: 13 residues. Germline CDR1 and CDR2: SGHRS and YFSETQ. V was pared by 0 bases and J by 4 bases, with 4 bases between. The CDR3, as DNA: TGCGCCAGCAGCTTGGTTAGCACCGGGGAGCTGTTTTTT. Protein sequence: CASSLVSTGELFF.

This chain connects TRBV2 to TRBJ1-2; D is uncertain. This CDR3 contains 14 residues. CDR1 is SNHLY and CDR2 is FYNNEI in the germline V gene. Trimming cost V 0 bases and J 4 bases, with 9 bases left between them. CDR3 sequence reads: CASSEAAQLYGYTF. The CDR3 DNA reads as TGTGCCAGCAGTGAAGCGGCTCAGCTCTATGGCTACACCTTC.

The chain couples TRBV6-5 to TRBJ1-1; D gene unclear. Germline V gene data show CDR1 as MNHEY and CDR2 as SVGAGI. The CDR3 length is 14 residues. V lost 6 bases and J 4 bases, leaving 15 bases between the germline ends. The DNA of the CDR3 is TGTGCCAGCAGGAACGGTCTTCAGAGCACTGAAGCTTTCTTT. Translated: CASRNGLQSTEAFF.

The rearrangement links TRBV7-3 to TRBJ2-2; no clear D gene. V gave up 5 bases and J gave up 6 bases, with 7 bases separating them. CDR3 length equals 12 residues. Germline CDR1 SGHTA, CDR2 FQGTGA. CDR3 loop: CASSREAGELFF. The CDR3 DNA reads TGTGCCAGCAGCCGAGAGGCCGGGGAGCTGTTTTTT.

The rearrangement links TRBV9 to TRBJ2-7, with a weak D call TRBD1 (6 bases). The germline V gene has CDR1 SGDLS and CDR2 YYNGEE. Trimming pared 0 bases from V and 6 bases from J, leaving 10 bases between. This CDR3 comprises 13 residues. The CDR3 region is CASSVGGGGEQYF. For the CDR3, the DNA is TGTGCCAGCAGCGTAGGTGGGGGCGGCGAGCAGTACTTC.

The chain employs TRBV19 and TRBJ2-2, with D maybe TRBD1 (7 bases). CDR3 length: 17 amino acids. Germline CDR1 and CDR2: LNHDA and SQIVND (reference sequence). Trimming removed 4 bases from V and 4 bases from J, with 19 bases in between. The CDR3 DNA reads as TGTGCCAGTAGTAGATCCTCCAGACAGGGAGGCACCGGGGAGCTGTTTTTT. Its protein is CASSRSSRQGGTGELFF.

The V and J genes are TRBV29-1 and TRBJ2-3; 7 bases fit TRBD2. This CDR3 comprises 13 residues. The junction had 7 bases not matched to a gene; V was cut back by 7 bases and J by 3 bases. Germline assignment: CDR1 SQVTM and CDR2 ANQGSEA. The CDR3 region has the DNA TGCAGCGGTTGGGGGGGGAAAACAGATACGCAGTATTTT. Protein product: CSGWGGKTDTQYF.

The chain recombines TRBV12-3 or TRBV12-4 with TRBJ2-7, with D possibly matching TRBD1 (6 bases). The length of the CDR3 is 13 residues. V was shortened by 3 bases and J by 6 bases, with 12 bases between the two germline ends. The CDR3 DNA reads as TGTGCCAGCAGTTTCTCGGGACAAAGCGAGCAGTACTTC. As protein: CASSFSGQSEQYF.

The rearrangement uses TRBV5-1 and TRBJ2-1; the match to TRBD1 covers 8 bases. Trimming removed 0 bases from V and 8 bases from J; junction bases left unmatched: 4. Germline-derived CDR1 and CDR2 are SGHRS and YFSETQ. CDR3 length: 14 amino acids. DNA for the CDR3: TGCGCCAGCAGCTTGGCCGGACAGGGCCATGAGCAGTTCTTC. It yields the protein CASSLAGQGHEQFF.

The chain is built from TRBV5-8 and TRBJ2-7, with 10 bases that match TRBD1. The germline V gene encodes CDR1 SGHTS and CDR2 YDEGEE. After removal of 5 bases from V and 1 base from J, the junction contained 6 bases not matched to a gene. The CDR3 contains 15 residues. The CDR3 protein is CASRKPGQGSYEQYF. The CDR3 nucleotides read TGTGCCAGCAGGAAGCCGGGACAGGGGTCCTACGAGCAGTACTTC.

This clone was observed a single time. V gene TRBV5-1 combines with J gene TRBJ2-5, with D perhaps matching TRBD1 or TRBD2 (5 bases each). CDR3 length: 14 amino acids. Trimming removed 3 bases at V and 1 base at J, with 10 bases between. Germline values: CDR1 SGHRS, CDR2 YFSETQ. The CDR3, as DNA: TGCGCCAGCAGCTCCCCGGGACCCCAAGAGACCCAGTACTTC. Residues: CASSSPGPQETQYF.

The chain employs TRBV4-2 and TRBJ2-3; no definite D call. V lost 0 bases, J lost 1 base, and 11 bases lay in between. This CDR3 comprises 16 residues. Germline CDR1 is LGHNA and CDR2 is YNFKEQ. CDR3 nucleotides: TGTGCCAGCAGCCAAGAGACCCGACCTGGCACAGATACGCAGTATTTT. This sequence encodes CASSQETRPGTDTQYF.

The J gene is TRBJ1-1, the V gene TRBV7-2; no clear D gene. Germline values: CDR1 SGHTA, CDR2 FQGNSA. The ends were cut back, 5 bases at V and 5 bases at J, with 18 bases in the middle. CDR3 size: 15 residues. The CDR3 here is CASSPQMGSGTEAFF. The CDR3 nucleotides read TGTGCCAGCAGCCCTCAGATGGGTTCGGGGACTGAAGCTTTCTTT.

The V gene is TRBV5-1, the J gene TRBJ2-2, with D perhaps matching TRBD1 (5 bases). Germline assignment: CDR1 SGHRS and CDR2 YFSETQ. V was clipped by 1 base and J by 1 base, with 8 bases between them. The CDR3 loop spans 15 amino acids. CDR3 nucleotides: TGCGCCAGCAGCTTGCGTCAGGGGAACACCGGGGAGCTGTTTTTT. Translating gives CASSLRQGNTGELFF. The full variable domain, completed using reference TRBV5-1 and TRBJ2-2, is KAGVTQTPRYLIKTRGQQVTLSCSPISGHRSVSWYQQTPGQGLQFLFEYFSETQRNKGNFPGRFSGRQFSNSRSEMNVSTLELGDSALYLCASSLRQGNTGELFFGEGSRLTVL.

V usage is TRBV11-2 and J usage is TRBJ2-7; TRBD2 is a possible D gene (6 bases). Germline CDR1 and CDR2: SGHAT and FQNNGV. Trimming took off 5 bases at V and 6 bases at J, with 23 bases between the two ends. The CDR3 has 16 amino acids. The CDR3 sequence: CASSNAGDSNWGEQYF. The CDR3 nucleotides read TGTGCCAGCAGCAATGCTGGGGACTCCAATTGGGGCGAGCAGTACTTC.

This sequence joins TRBV15 and TRBJ2-2; TRBD1 agrees at 7 bases. This CDR3 comprises 16 residues. From germline, CDR1 is LNHNV and CDR2 YYDKDF (reference sequence). V gave up 0 bases and J gave up 8 bases; unmatched junction bases: 9. CDR3 region: CATSRDLRQGVGELFF. In DNA form, the CDR3 reads TGTGCCACCAGCAGAGATCTCAGACAGGGTGTAGGGGAGCTGTTTTTT. Full variable domain (remainder filled in from reference TRBV15 and TRBJ2-2): DAMVIQNPRYQVTQFGKPVTLSCSQTLNHNVMYWYQQKSSQAPKLLFHYYDKDFNNEADTPDNFQSRRPNTSFCFLDIRSPGLGDTAMYLCATSRDLRQGVGELFFGEGSRLTVL.

This chain joins TRBV5-6 and TRBJ2-7; D gene ambiguous. Germline loops: CDR1 SGHDT, CDR2 YYEEEE. The CDR3 is 13 amino acids. The V end lost 5 bases, the J end lost 0 bases, and 9 bases lay between the germline ends. For the CDR3, the DNA is TGTGCCAGCAGTACACTAAACTCCTACGAGCAGTACTTC. Its translation is CASSTLNSYEQYF.